These 19 T cell receptor beta chains were all obtained from the same sample, sequenced in a study of identical twins listed by TCRdb under 2016. The library was obtained by 5' RACE. This sample was sequenced with an Illumina HiSeq 2000. The public reads were reanalyzed by TCRdb: fastp trimming at Q25, MiXCR alignment, in-frame beta chains only. Each record represents a unique CDR3 protein, reported with the most common genes and DNA among its rows. Here the sample has about 340,000 distinct CDR3 sequences; roughly 12% occur a single time. The ten most abundant clones make up around 7.2% of the sample. This same sample was also part of a study on yellow fever vaccine responses in identical twins.

Sequencing was performed on CD8+ T cells sorted from blood. These receptors were taken from a woman under 30 in good health.

In DNA form, the CDR3 reads TGTGCCAGCAGTTTATCGGTGACTAGCGCTAACTCCTACGAGCAGTACTTC. This encodes CASSLSVTSANSYEQYF. V gene TRBV28 combines with J gene TRBJ2-7, with 8 bases matching TRBD2. V gave up 1 base and J gave up 0 bases; unmatched junction bases: 8. The CDR3 runs 17 residues. Looked up from germline, CDR1 is MDHEN and CDR2 is SYDVKM.

This sequence joins TRBV6-1 and TRBJ1-1, with 11 bases matching TRBD1. The germline CDR1 and CDR2 sequences are MNHNS and SASEGT. J was trimmed by 4 bases and V by 1 base; bases with no gene match: 2. The CDR3 consists of 15 residues. The CDR3 region has the DNA TGTGCCAGCAGTGAAGAGGGGACAGGGGGCACTGAAGCTTTCTTT. It specifies CASSEEGTGGTEAFF.

In this sample, this clonotype turned up many times. V usage is TRBV7-6 and J usage is TRBJ2-7; D is uncertain. Deletions cut 2 bases from V and 0 bases from J, with 5 bases between. The CDR3 runs 13 residues. Germline CDR1 SGHVS, CDR2 FNYEAQ. The CDR3 reads CASSLPSSYEQYF. Here the CDR3 DNA reads TGTGCCAGCAGCTTACCAAGCTCCTACGAGCAGTACTTC.

Details on this clonotype: One junction end does not reproduce the germline sequence, and a read error may be involved. This sequence joins TRBV20-1 and TRBJ2-1; 9 nucleotides agree with TRBD2. The CDR3 covers 15 residues. The germline V gene has CDR1 DFQATT and CDR2 SNEGSKA (reference sequence). This chain's CDR3 is CCARDPGLAGHEQFF. In DNA form, the CDR3 reads TGCTGTGCTAGAGACCCGGGACTAGCAGGTCATGAGCAGTTCTTC.

This clonotype has a count of ten or more. The rearrangement uses TRBV11-1 and TRBJ2-3, with 7 nucleotides matching TRBD1. The CDR3 consists of 15 residues. The V segment lost 3 bases and the J segment 6 bases; nucleotides outside the gene matches: 9. Germline-derived CDR1 and CDR2 are SGHAT and FQDESV (reference sequence). The CDR3 DNA is TGTGCCAGCAGCTTGAGGACAGGCTTCGGGGATACGCAGTATTTT. This gives the protein CASSLRTGFGDTQYF.

In this sample, this clonotype turned up a few times. J is TRBJ2-5 and V is TRBV21-1; the DNA was not compared with TRBD1, the D call given in the table. TRBV21-1 is designated a pseudogene. The CDR3 is made up of 20 amino acids. The CDR3: CASSKAYGPGDRTTPVTQYF. The CDR3 DNA reads as TGTGCCAGCAGCAAAGCTTATGGTCCAGGGGACAGAACTACCCCCGTGACCCAGTACTTC.

The chain's CDR3 is CASSPTSGRADTQYF. The CDR3 bases are TGTGCCAGCAGCCCGACTAGCGGGAGGGCAGATACGCAGTATTTT. This sequence joins TRBV6-1 and TRBJ2-3; 14 positions match TRBD2. The germline gives CDR1 MNHNS, CDR2 SASEGT. V lost 6 bases and J lost 4; bases outside the gene matches: 3. The CDR3 is 15 residues long.

V and J are TRBV6-5 and TRBJ2-2, with 10 nucleotides matching TRBD2. In germline, CDR1 is MNHEY, CDR2 SVGAGI. Losses at the gene ends were 1 base for V and 4 bases for J; bases not matched to a gene: 6. The CDR3 length is 17 residues. In DNA, the CDR3 is TGTGCCAGCAGTTACTATTCTAGCGGGAGAATCACCGGGGAGCTGTTTTTT. Translation gives CASSYYSSGRITGELFF.

This clonotype came up a few times. The chain employs TRBV5-8 and TRBJ1-1, with no clear D. Germline lookup yields CDR1 SGHTS and CDR2 YDEGEE. The CDR3 is 15 amino acids. The V end lost 3 bases, the J end lost 0 bases, and 12 bases lay between the germline ends. This CDR3 reads CASSYEWLLNTEAFF. The CDR3 DNA follows: TGTGCCAGCAGCTATGAGTGGCTACTGAACACTGAAGCTTTCTTT.

This clonotype was observed a handful of times. This chain links TRBV12-3 or TRBV12-4 with TRBJ2-3; 8 bases match TRBD1. This CDR3 has 15 residues. Losses at the gene ends were 6 bases for V and 0 bases for J; bases not matched to a gene: 5. CDR3 DNA sequence: TGTGCCAGCAGCCGGGACAGGCCTAGCACAGATACGCAGTATTTT. It codes for CASSRDRPSTDTQYF.

This clonotype occurred many times. The chain has TRBV9 and TRBJ2-5; no clear D. The length of the CDR3 is 14 residues. V was shortened by 5 bases and J by 5 bases, with 16 bases between the two germline ends. Germline V gene data show CDR1 as SGDLS and CDR2 as YYNGEE. CDR3 sequence (DNA): TGTGCCAGCAGTCCACCAGAATCCGGGGAGACCCAGTACTTC. Its translation is CASSPPESGETQYF.

The rearrangement links TRBV19 to TRBJ1-2; 7 nucleotides agree with TRBD1. The CDR3 extends over 13 amino acids. Trimming removed 7 bases from V and 3 bases from J; junction bases left unmatched: 5. The germline gives CDR1 LNHDA, CDR2 SQIVND (reference sequence). CDR3 nucleotides: TGTGCCAGTAAGGACAGGTTCGACTATGGCTACACCTTC. Translating it yields CASKDRFDYGYTF.

The CDR3 loop is CSARGLAGGYEQFF. As DNA, the CDR3 is TGCAGTGCTAGAGGACTAGCGGGAGGTTATGAGCAGTTCTTC. The gene calls are TRBV20-1 and TRBJ2-1, with 13 bases fitting TRBD2. V shed 1 base, J shed 8 bases, and the junction held 2 bases outside the gene matches. The CDR3 sequence is 14 residues long. CDR1 and CDR2 (germline): DFQATT, SNEGSKA (reference sequence).

The chain joins TRBV3-1 to TRBJ2-1; 7 nucleotides match TRBD1. The CDR3 runs to 16 residues. The V segment lost 1 base and the J segment 0 bases; nucleotides outside the gene matches: 3. Looked up from germline, CDR1 is LGHDT and CDR2 is YNNKEL (reference sequence). CDR3 region: CASSQGQGSSYNEQFF. CDR3 sequence (DNA): TGTGCCAGCAGCCAAGGACAGGGTAGCTCCTACAATGAGCAGTTCTTC.

This clonotype was counted only a few times. The CDR3 reads CASSLATGTPYNEQFF. CDR3 DNA sequence: TGTGCCAGCAGCTTAGCCACCGGGACACCCTACAATGAGCAGTTCTTC. The rearrangement joins TRBV7-8 to TRBJ2-1, with D possibly matching TRBD1 (6 bases). Trimming shortened V by 0 bases and J by 2 bases, and 11 bases separated the two germline ends. The CDR3 runs to 16 residues. Germline V lookup: CDR1 SGHVS, CDR2 FQNEAQ.

Worth noting for this clonotype: A much larger clone differs from this one at a single base, so this may be a read error. This rearrangement joins TRBV4-1 to TRBJ2-5, with D maybe TRBD2 (6 bases). Germline V gene data show CDR1 as MGHRA and CDR2 as YSYEKL. Trimming shortened V by 4 bases and J by 5 bases, and 17 bases separated the two germline ends. The CDR3 runs to 15 residues. The CDR3 DNA is TGCGCCAGCAGCCCCGCGGGGTCGTGGAAGGAGACCCAGTACTTC. Its translation: CASSPAGSWKETQYF.

The gene calls are TRBV20-1 and TRBJ2-3; tentatively, D is TRBD1 (6 bases). The V end was cut by 4 bases, the J end by 4 bases, with 18 bases between. The CDR3 extends over 15 amino acids. Germline V gene lookup returns CDR1 DFQATT and CDR2 SNEGSKA (reference sequence). CDR3: CSATPQEDSADTQYF. DNA for the CDR3: TGCAGTGCTACCCCCCAAGAGGACAGCGCAGATACGCAGTATTTT.

This clonotype was seen a handful of times. V gene TRBV12-3 or TRBV12-4 combines with J gene TRBJ2-6; D is unresolved. CDR3 size: 14 residues. V dropped 6 bases and J dropped 2 bases, with 8 bases sitting between them. The CDR3 spells CASSPWAGANVLTF. As DNA, the CDR3 is TGTGCCAGCAGCCCGTGGGCTGGGGCCAACGTCCTGACTTTC.

Only a few counts were recorded for this clonotype. The genes are TRBV6-2 or TRBV6-3 and TRBJ2-7; D is perhaps TRBD1 (5 bases). V shed 5 bases and J shed 1 base, with 18 bases lying between them. The V gene's germline CDR1 is MNHEY and CDR2 SVGEGT. The CDR3 has 16 amino acids. CDR3 sequence: CASSQDTPRVSYEQYV. In nucleotides, the CDR3 is TGTGCCAGCAGTCAGGACACGCCAAGGGTATCCTACGAGCAGTACGTC.